This TCR beta chain came from a study of T cell changes during pregnancy in multiple sclerosis. The germline CDR1 and CDR2 sequences are SGHNT and YYREEE (reference sequence). Trimming took 7 bases from V and 4 from J, leaving 14 bases between them. The CDR3 loop spans 13 amino acids. This clone was detected a few times. Assay: immunoSEQ multiplex PCR; the TCRdb copy retains only in-frame clones and omits some. The sample has around 29,000 clones; approximately 90% are singletons. V and J are TRBV5-4 and TRBJ1-1; no reliable D call. This sequence was found in a female donor with multiple sclerosis, enrolled in a pregnancy study. The sequencing here drew on CD8+ T cells from peripheral blood mononuclear cells, taken before pregnancy. The CDR3 is CASQYLEGTEAFF. CDR3 in DNA: TGTGCCAGCCAATACCTGGAGGGCACTGAAGCTTTCTTT.